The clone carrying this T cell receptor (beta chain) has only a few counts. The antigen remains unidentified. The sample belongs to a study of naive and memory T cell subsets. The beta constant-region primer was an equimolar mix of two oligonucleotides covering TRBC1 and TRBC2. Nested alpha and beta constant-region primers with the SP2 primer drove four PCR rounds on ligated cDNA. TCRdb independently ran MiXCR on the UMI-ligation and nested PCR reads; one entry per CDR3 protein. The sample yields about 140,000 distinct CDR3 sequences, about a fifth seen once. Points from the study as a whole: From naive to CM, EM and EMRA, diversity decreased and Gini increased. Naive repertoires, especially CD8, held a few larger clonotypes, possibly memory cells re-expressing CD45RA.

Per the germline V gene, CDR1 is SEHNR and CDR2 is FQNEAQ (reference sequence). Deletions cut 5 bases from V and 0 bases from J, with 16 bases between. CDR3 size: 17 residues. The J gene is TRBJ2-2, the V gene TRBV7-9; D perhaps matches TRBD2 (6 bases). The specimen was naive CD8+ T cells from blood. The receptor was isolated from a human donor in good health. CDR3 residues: CASSRVVREANTGELFF. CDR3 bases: TGTGCCAGCAGCCGGGTTGTGAGGGAGGCGAACACCGGGGAGCTGTTTTTT.